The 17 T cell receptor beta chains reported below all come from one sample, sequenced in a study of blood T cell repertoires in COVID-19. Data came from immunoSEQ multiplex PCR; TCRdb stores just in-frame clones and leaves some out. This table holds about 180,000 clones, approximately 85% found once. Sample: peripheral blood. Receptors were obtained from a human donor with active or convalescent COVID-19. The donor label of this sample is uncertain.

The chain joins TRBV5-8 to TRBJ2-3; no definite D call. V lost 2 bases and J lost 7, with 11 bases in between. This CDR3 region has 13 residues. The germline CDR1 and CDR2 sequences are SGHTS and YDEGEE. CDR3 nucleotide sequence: TGTGCCAGCAGCTTCGGGTTCGAAAATACGCAGTATTTT. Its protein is CASSFGFENTQYF. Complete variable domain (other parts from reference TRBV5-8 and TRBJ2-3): EAGVTQSPTHLIKTRGQQATLRCSPISGHTSVYWYQQALGLGLQFLLWYDEGEERNRGNFPPRFSGRQFPNYSSELNVNALELEDSALYLCASSFGFENTQYFGPGTRLTVL.

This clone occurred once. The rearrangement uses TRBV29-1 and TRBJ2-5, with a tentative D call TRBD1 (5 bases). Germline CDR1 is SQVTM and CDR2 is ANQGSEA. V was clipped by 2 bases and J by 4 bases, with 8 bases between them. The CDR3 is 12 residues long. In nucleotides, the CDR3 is TGCAGCGTTGAATGGCAGGGAGAGACCCAGTACTTC. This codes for CSVEWQGETQYF.

This CDR3 reads CAGSSGRTDTQYF. The CDR3 nucleotides read TGTGCCGGTTCCAGCGGGAGAACAGATACGCAGTATTTT. The chain recombines TRBV19 with TRBJ2-3, with 8 bases that match TRBD2. V shed 11 bases and J 3 bases; nucleotides not matched to a gene: 7. CDR3 length: 13 residues. The germline CDR1 and CDR2 sequences are LNHDA and SQIVND (reference sequence).

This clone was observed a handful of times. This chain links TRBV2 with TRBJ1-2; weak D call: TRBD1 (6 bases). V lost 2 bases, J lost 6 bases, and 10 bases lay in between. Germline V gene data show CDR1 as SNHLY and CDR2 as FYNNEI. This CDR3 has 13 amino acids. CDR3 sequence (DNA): TGTGCCAGCAGTGAAAGACAGGTCCATGGCTACACCTTC. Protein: CASSERQVHGYTF.

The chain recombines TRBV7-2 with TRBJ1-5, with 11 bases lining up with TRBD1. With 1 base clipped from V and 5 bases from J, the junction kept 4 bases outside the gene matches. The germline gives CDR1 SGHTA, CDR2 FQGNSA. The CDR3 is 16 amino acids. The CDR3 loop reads CASSLGPGQGDQPQHF. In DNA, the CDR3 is TGTGCCAGCAGCTTAGGGCCGGGACAGGGGGATCAGCCCCAGCATTTT.

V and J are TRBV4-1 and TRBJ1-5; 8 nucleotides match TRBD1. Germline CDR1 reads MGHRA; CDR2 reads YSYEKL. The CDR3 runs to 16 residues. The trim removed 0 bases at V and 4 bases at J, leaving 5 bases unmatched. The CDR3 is CASSQDGDRLNQPQHF. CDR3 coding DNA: TGCGCCAGCAGCCAAGATGGGGACAGGCTGAATCAGCCCCAGCATTTT.

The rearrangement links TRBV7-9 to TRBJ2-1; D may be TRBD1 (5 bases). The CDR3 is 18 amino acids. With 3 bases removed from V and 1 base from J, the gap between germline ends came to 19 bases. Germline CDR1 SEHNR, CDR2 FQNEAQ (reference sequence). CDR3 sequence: CASSLGPGPLVSYNEQFF. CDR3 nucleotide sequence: TGTGCCAGCAGCTTGGGGCCGGGCCCTCTGGTGTCCTACAATGAGCAGTTCTTC.

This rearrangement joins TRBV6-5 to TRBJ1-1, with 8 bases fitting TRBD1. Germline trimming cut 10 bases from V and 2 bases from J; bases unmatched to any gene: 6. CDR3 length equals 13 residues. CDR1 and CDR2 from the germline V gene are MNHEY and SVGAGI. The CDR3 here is CATRTGLNTEAFF. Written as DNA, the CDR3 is TGTGCCACCAGGACAGGGCTAAACACTGAAGCTTTCTTT.

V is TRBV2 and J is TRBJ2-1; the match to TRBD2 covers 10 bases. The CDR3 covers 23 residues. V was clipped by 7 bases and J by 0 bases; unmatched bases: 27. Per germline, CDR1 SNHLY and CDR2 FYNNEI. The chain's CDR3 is CASTPLLSYGGTAGGSSYNEQFF. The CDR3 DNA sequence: TGTGCCAGCACCCCACTCTTATCATACGGCGGGACAGCGGGGGGGAGCTCCTACAATGAGCAGTTCTTC.

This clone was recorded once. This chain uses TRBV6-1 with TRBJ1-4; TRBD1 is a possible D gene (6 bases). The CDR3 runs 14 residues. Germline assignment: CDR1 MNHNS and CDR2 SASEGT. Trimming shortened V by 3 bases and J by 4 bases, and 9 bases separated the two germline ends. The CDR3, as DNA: TGTGCCAGCAGTGAGGACAGAATTAATGAAAAACTGTTTTTT. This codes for CASSEDRINEKLFF.

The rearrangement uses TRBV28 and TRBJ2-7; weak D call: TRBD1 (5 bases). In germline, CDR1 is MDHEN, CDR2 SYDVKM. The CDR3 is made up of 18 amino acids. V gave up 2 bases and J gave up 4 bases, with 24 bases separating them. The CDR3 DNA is TGTGCCAGCAGTTTAGTATCTTGGGGCCTCGTAAAAGGATACGAGCAGTACTTC. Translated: CASSLVSWGLVKGYEQYF.

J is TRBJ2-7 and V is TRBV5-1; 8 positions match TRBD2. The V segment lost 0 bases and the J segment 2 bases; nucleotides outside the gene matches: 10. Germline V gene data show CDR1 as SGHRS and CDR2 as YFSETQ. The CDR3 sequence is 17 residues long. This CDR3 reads CASSLEPVLREAYEQYF. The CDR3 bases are TGCGCCAGCAGCTTGGAACCGGTCTTGCGGGAGGCCTACGAGCAGTACTTC.

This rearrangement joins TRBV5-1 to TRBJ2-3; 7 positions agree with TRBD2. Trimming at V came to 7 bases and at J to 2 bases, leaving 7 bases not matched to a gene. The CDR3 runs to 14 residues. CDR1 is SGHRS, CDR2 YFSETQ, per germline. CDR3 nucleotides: TGCGCCAGCTCTCGGGGGGACTACACAGATACGCAGTATTTT. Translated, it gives CASSRGDYTDTQYF.

Here the CDR3 reads CASSLRGTSGSTDTQYF. The CDR3 DNA sequence: TGTGCCAGCAGCTTGAGGGGGACTAGCGGGAGCACAGATACGCAGTATTTT. The chain carries TRBV11-3 and TRBJ2-3, with 12 bases lining up with TRBD2. This CDR3 has 17 amino acids. Trimming took 3 bases from V and 0 from J; bases not matched to a gene: 4. Germline CDR1 and CDR2: SGHNT and YENEEA.

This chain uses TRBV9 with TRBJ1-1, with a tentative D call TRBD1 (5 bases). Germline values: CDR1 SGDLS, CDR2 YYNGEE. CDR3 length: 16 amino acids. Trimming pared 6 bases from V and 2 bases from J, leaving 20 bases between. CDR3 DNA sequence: TGTGCCAGCACACACCTCCCGACAGCTATTAACACTGAAGCTTTCTTT. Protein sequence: CASTHLPTAINTEAFF.

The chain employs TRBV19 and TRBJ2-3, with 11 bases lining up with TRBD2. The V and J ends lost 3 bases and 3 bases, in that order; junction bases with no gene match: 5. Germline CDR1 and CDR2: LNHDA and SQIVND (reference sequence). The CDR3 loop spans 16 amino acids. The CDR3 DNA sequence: TGTGCCAGTAGTATGCTTAGCGGGAGGGGAACAGATACGCAGTATTTT. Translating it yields CASSMLSGRGTDTQYF. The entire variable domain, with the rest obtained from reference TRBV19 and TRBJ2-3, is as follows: DGGITQSPKYLFRKEGQNVTLSCEQNLNHDAMYWYRQDPGQGLRLIYYSQIVNDFQKGDIAEGYSVSREKKESFPLTVTSAQKNPTAFYLCASSMLSGRGTDTQYFGPGTRLTVL.

The CDR3, as DNA: TGTGCCAGCATAGGGAACAGGGAAGACTATGGCTACACCTTC. Amino acid sequence: CASIGNREDYGYTF. The V gene is TRBV2, the J gene TRBJ1-2, with D perhaps TRBD1 (6 bases). With 7 bases removed from V and 3 bases from J, the gap between germline ends came to 15 bases. The V gene's germline CDR1 is SNHLY and CDR2 FYNNEI. The CDR3 covers 14 residues.